This TCR beta chain was retrieved from a study of blood T cells in healthy people across ages. Between the trimmed V and J ends, which lost 3 bases and 4 bases, there was a span of 8 bases. The CDR3 is 13 residues long. The use of a sample-barcoded 5' primer and a J-beta primer mix characterized a second PCR of about 7 to 12 cycles. TCRdb passed the 5' RACE reads through MiXCR, listing each CDR3 protein once. The sample holds approximately 830,000 distinct CDR3 sequences, around two thirds seen once. This chain uses TRBV12-3 or TRBV12-4 with TRBJ2-3; D call uncertain. The TCR sequence derives from a man aged 25-40 years in good health. Sequencing input: blood. CDR3 coding DNA: TGTGCCAGCAGTTTTTGGAAGGCAGATACGCAGTATTTT. Amino acids: CASSFWKADTQYF.